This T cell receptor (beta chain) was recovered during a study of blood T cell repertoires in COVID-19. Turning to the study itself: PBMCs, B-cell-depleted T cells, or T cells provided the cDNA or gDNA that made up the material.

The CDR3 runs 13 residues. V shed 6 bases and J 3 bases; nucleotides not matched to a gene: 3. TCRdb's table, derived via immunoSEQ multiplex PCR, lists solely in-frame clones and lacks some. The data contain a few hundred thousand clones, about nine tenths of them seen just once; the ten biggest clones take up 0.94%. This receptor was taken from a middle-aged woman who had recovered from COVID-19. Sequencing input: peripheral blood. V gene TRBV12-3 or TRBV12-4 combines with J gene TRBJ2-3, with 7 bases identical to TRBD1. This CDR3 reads CASREQGTDTQYF. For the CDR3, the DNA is TGTGCCAGCAGAGAACAGGGGACAGATACGCAGTATTTT.